This TCR beta chain is drawn from a study of blood T cell repertoires in COVID-19. Libraries were prepared by immunoSEQ multiplex PCR; TCRdb keeps only in-frame clonotypes and omits some of them. The table records 35,000 to 45,000 clones, 80% to 90% of them present only once. The CDR3 sequence is 17 residues long. Per the germline V gene, CDR1 is LGHNA and CDR2 is YNFKEQ. The J segment lost 8 bases and the V segment lost 0 bases, leaving 12 bases of the junction unmatched. The sequenced sample was peripheral blood. The clonotype originates from a man aged 35 to 55 with active COVID-19. The chain links TRBV4-2 to TRBJ2-4; 8 bases fit TRBD2. The CDR3 DNA follows: TGTGCCAGCAGCCAAGATTTGACCGGGAGGGCCGACCACATTCAGTACTTC. This gives the protein CASSQDLTGRADHIQYF.